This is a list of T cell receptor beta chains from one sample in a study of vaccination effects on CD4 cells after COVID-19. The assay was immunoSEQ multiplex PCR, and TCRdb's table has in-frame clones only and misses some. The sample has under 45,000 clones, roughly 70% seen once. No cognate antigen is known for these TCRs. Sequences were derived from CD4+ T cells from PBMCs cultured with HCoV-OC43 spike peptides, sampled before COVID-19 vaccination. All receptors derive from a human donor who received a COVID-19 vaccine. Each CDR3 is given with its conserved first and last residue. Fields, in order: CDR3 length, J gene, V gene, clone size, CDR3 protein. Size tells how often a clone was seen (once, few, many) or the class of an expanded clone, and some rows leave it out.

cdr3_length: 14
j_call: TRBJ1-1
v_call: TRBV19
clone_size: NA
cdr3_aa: CASSPQGWGGEAFF

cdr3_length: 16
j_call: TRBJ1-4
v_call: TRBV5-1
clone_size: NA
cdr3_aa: CASSLGALEGNEKLFF

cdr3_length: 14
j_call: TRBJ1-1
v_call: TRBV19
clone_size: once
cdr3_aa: CASSIRAVRGEAFF

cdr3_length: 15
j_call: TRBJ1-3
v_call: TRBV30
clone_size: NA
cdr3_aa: CAWSVFGVGEDTIYF

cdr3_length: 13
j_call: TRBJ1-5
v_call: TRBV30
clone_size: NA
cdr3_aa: CAWSRQGIQPQHF

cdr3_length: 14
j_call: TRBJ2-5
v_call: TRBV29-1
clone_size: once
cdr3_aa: CSVALGQGWETQYF

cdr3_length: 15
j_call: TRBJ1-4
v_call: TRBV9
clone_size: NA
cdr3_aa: CASSPTGQRNEKLFF

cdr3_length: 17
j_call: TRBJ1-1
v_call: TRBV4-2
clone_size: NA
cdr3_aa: CASSQVQGAGGNTEAFF

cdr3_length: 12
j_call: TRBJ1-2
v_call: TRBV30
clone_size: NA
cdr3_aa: CAWARTGYGYTF

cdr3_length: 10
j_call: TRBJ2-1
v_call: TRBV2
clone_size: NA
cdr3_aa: CASSPGARFF

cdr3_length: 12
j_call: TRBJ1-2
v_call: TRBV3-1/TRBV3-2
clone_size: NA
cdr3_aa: CASGGANYGYTF